What follows are 7 T cell receptor beta chains derived from one specimen sequenced in a study of T cell responses to AZD1222 COVID-19 vaccine. TCRdb's table, derived via immunoSEQ multiplex PCR, lists solely in-frame clones and lacks some. The data hold about 120,000 clones, with roughly 88% observed a single time. The sequencing here drew on peripheral blood, taken on day 0 of AZD1222 vaccination. These receptor sequences come from an adult in good health.

The chain combines TRBV5-1 with TRBJ1-1; D is undetermined. V was pared by 2 bases and J by 1 base, with 6 bases between. Germline values: CDR1 SGHRS, CDR2 YFSETQ. This CDR3 contains 13 residues. The CDR3: CASSFGGNTEAFF. In DNA form, the CDR3 reads TGCGCCAGCAGCTTCGGAGGGAACACTGAAGCTTTCTTT.

Points on this clone: The DNA is omitted, as the CDR3 cannot be located on it reliably, and the CDR3 follows TCRdb's listing. The V gene is TRBV12-3 or TRBV12-4, the J gene TRBJ1-2. From its first to its last residue, the CDR3 has 13 amino acids. CDR3 sequence: CASILGANYGYTF.

The chain links TRBV3-1 (or the pseudogene TRBV3-2) to TRBJ2-3, with a possible D match to TRBD2 (5 bases). The CDR3 is made up of 15 amino acids. The ends were cut back, 4 bases at V and 0 bases at J, with 11 bases in the middle. CDR1 and CDR2 (germline): LGHDT, YNNKEL (reference sequence). CDR3 sequence: CASSPDWASTDTQYF. The DNA of the CDR3 is TGTGCCAGCAGCCCGGACTGGGCTAGCACAGATACGCAGTATTTT.

The CDR3 sequence: CASSQGLTLPSYEQYF. The CDR3, as DNA: TGCGCCAGCAGCCAAGGTCTGACTCTCCCCTCCTACGAGCAGTACTTC. J is TRBJ2-7 and V is TRBV4-3; D is ambiguous. Germline values: CDR1 LGHNA, CDR2 YSLEER. The CDR3 runs 16 residues. Between the trimmed V and J ends, which lost 1 base and 0 bases, there was a span of 13 bases.

The chain is built from TRBV6-4 and TRBJ1-2, with 10 bases that match TRBD1. V gave up 7 bases and J gave up 8 bases; unmatched junction bases: 19. Germline V gene sequence: CDR1 MRHNA, CDR2 SNTAGT. The CDR3 runs 17 residues. The CDR3 nucleotides are TGTGCCAGCATTACTCCTGGGACAGGGGTGTACCTTGGCGGCTACACCTTC. Encoded protein: CASITPGTGVYLGGYTF.

J is TRBJ2-1 and V is TRBV5-1; 7 bases are a match to TRBD2. Germline V gene sequence: CDR1 SGHRS, CDR2 YFSETQ. V gave up 3 bases and J gave up 8 bases; unmatched junction bases: 8. The CDR3 extends over 14 amino acids. The CDR3 here is CASSYGAGADEQFF. The CDR3 bases are TGCGCCAGCAGCTATGGTGCGGGAGCCGATGAGCAGTTCTTC.

J is TRBJ2-1 and V is TRBV5-1, with unresolved D. V lost 4 bases, J lost 5 bases, and 13 bases lay in between. The CDR3 contains 14 residues. Germline V CDR1 and CDR2: SGHRS, YFSETQ. The CDR3 reads CASSPPSPDNEQFF. CDR3 sequence (DNA): TGCGCCAGCAGCCCGCCCTCTCCGGACAATGAGCAGTTCTTC.